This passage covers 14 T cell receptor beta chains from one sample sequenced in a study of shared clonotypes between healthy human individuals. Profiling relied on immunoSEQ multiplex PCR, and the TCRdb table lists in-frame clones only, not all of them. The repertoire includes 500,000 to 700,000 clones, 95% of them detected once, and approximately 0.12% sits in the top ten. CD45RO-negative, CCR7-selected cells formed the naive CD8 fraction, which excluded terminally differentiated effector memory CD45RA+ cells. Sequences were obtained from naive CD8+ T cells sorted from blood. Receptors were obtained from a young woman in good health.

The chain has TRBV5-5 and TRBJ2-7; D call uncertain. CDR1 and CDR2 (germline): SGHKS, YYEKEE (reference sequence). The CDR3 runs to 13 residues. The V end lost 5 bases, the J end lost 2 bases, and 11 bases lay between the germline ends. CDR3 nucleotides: TGTGCCAGCAGTTTAAGTACGGCCTACGAGCAGTACTTC. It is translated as CASSLSTAYEQYF.

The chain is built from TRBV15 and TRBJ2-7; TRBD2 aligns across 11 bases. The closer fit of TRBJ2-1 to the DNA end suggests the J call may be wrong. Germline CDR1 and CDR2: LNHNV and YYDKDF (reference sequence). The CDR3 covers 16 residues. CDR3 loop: CATSRAPSGRYNEQFF. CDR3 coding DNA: TGTGCCACCAGCAGAGCACCTAGCGGGAGGTACAATGAGCAGTTCTTC.

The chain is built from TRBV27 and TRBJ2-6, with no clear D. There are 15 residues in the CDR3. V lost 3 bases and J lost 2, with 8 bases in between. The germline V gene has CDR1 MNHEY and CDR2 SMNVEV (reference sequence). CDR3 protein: CASSFIGTGANVLTF. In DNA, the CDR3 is TGTGCCAGCAGTTTTATTGGGACTGGGGCCAACGTCCTGACTTTC.

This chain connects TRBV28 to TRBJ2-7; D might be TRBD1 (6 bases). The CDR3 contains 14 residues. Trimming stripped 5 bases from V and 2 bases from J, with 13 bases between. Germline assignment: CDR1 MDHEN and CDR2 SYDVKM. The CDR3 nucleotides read TGTGCCAGCAGTCGCGGACAGTTAGCCTACGAGCAGTACTTC. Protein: CASSRGQLAYEQYF.

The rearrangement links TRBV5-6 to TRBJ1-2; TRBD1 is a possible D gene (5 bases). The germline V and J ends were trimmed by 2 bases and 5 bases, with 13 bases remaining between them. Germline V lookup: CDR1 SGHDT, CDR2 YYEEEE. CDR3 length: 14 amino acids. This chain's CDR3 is CASSFLIQGYGYTF. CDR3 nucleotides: TGTGCCAGCAGCTTCTTGATCCAGGGATATGGCTACACCTTC.

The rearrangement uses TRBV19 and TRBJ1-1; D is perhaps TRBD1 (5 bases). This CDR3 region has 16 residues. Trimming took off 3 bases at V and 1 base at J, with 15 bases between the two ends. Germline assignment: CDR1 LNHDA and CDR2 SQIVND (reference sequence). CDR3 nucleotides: TGTGCCAGTAGTATCAGATTAGGGGCCGAGAACACTGAAGCTTTCTTT. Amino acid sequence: CASSIRLGAENTEAFF.

CDR3 amino acids: CAISEDGRVIQNTEAFF. Written as DNA, the CDR3 is TGTGCCATCAGTGAGGACGGTCGGGTCATTCAGAACACTGAAGCTTTCTTT. This chain links TRBV10-3 with TRBJ1-1; D gene ambiguous. With 2 bases removed from V and 1 base from J, the gap between germline ends came to 17 bases. Germline loops: CDR1 ENHRY, CDR2 SYGVKD. CDR3 size: 17 residues.

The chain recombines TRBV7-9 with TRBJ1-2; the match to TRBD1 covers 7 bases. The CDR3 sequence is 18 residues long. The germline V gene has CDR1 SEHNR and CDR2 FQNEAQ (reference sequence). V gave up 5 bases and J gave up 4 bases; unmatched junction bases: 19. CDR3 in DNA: TGTGCCAGCAGCGATCCCAGAGGGACAGTCACCTCCTCCTATGGCTACACCTTC. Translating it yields CASSDPRGTVTSSYGYTF.

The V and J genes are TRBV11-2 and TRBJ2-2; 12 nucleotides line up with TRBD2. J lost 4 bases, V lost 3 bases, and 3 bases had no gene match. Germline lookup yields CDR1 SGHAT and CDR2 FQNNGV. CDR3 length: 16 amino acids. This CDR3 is CASSFRLAGVTGELFF. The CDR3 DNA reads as TGTGCCAGCAGCTTCCGACTAGCGGGAGTCACCGGGGAGCTGTTTTTT.

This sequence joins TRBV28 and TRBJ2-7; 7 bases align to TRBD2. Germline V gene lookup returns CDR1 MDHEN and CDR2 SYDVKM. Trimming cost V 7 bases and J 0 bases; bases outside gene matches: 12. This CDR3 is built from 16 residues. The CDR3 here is CASTNMVAGSSYEQYF. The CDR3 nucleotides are TGTGCCAGCACTAATATGGTAGCGGGTTCCTCCTACGAGCAGTACTTC.

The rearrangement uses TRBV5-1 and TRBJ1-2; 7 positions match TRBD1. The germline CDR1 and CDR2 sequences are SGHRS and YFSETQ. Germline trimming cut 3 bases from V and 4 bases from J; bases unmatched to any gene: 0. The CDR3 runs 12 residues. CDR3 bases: TGCGCCAGCAGCTGGGACAGCTATGGCTACACCTTC. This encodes CASSWDSYGYTF.

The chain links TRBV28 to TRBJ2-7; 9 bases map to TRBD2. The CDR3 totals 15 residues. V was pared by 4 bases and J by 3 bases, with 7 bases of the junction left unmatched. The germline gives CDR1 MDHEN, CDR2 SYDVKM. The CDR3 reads CASSSGRGGLYEQYF. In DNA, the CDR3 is TGTGCCAGCAGTTCAGGGCGGGGGGGCCTCTACGAGCAGTACTTC.

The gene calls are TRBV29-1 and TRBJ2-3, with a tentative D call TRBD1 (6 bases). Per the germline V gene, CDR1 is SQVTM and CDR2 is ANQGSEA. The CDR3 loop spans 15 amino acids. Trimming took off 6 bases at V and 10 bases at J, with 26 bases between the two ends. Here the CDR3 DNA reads TGCAGCGTGGTCCCTCTAGGGGGAGACACGGCTGCGCAGTATTTT. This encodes CSVVPLGGDTAAQYF.

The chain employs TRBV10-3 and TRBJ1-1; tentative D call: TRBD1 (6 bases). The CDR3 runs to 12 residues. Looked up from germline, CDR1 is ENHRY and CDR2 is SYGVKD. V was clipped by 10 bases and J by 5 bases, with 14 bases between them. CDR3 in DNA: TGTGCCACAGGGGAGGGGTCAACTGAAGCTTTCTTT. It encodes CATGEGSTEAFF.